This is a list of T cell receptor beta chains from one sample in a study of shared clonotypes between healthy human individuals. Sequenced by immunoSEQ multiplex PCR; TCRdb stores in-frame clones only, minus some. The repertoire holds more than 1 million clones, more than 75% seen once, with approximately 0.52% in the top ten. The sequenced material came from memory CD4+ T cells from PBMCs. The receptor source for this set is a man aged 18 to 35 in good health. Some clones in this sample may be carry-over from other donors' samples. CDR3s include the opening cysteine and the closing phenylalanine or tryptophan. Fields, in order: clone size, J gene, V gene, D gene, CDR3 protein, CDR3 DNA. The D gene is left open where the match is weak. Clone size is given for some rows only: seen once, a few or many times, or a class if the clone is expanded.

>-|TRBJ2-7|TRBV6-1|-
CASSRPARGVDEQYF
TGTGCCAGCAGCCGCCCCGCCCGGGGTGTCGACGAGCAGTACTTC
>once|TRBJ2-1|TRBV6-6|TRBD2
CASRRAGTNTYNEQFF
TGTGCCAGCAGGCGGGCCGGGACTAACACCTACAATGAGCAGTTCTTC
>-|TRBJ2-3|TRBV4-3|TRBD2
CASSHVLAGFFTDTQYF
TGCGCCAGCAGCCATGTACTAGCGGGGTTCTTCACAGATACGCAGTATTTT
>few|TRBJ2-3|TRBV19|-
CASSIADTQYF
TGTGCCAGTAGTATAGCAGATACGCAGTATTTT
>-|TRBJ2-7|TRBV19|-
CASSSGSERGTYEQYF
TGTGCCAGTAGTTCAGGATCAGAGAGGGGGACCTACGAGCAGTACTTC
>-|TRBJ1-4|TRBV5-1|-
CASRRQSDLNEKLFF
TGCGCCAGCAGGAGACAGAGCGACCTCAATGAAAAACTGTTTTTT
>-|TRBJ2-2|TRBV5-1|-
CASRAGTNTGELFF
TGCGCCAGTAGAGCAGGGACGAACACCGGGGAGCTGTTTTTT
>once|TRBJ2-7|TRBV5-5|-
CASSGSRDGSYEQYF
TGTGCCAGCAGCGGCTCGAGGGACGGCTCCTACGAGCAGTACTTC
>few|TRBJ1-3|TRBV27|-
CASRGRGLENTIYF
TGTGCCAGCAGGGGTAGGGGTTTGGAAAACACCATATATTTT
>-|TRBJ2-1|TRBV5-1|TRBD1
CASSSTGDNEQFF
TGCGCCAGCAGCTCGACAGGGGACAATGAGCAGTTCTTC
>-|TRBJ2-7|TRBV7-6|-
CASSPQGGQGYEQYF
TGTGCCAGCAGCCCTCAGGGGGGCCAGGGCTACGAGCAGTACTTC
>once|TRBJ2-5|TRBV6-1|-
CASSEASLAEETQYF
TGTGCCAGCAGTGAAGCGTCATTAGCGGAAGAGACCCAGTACTTC
>-|TRBJ1-2|TRBV23-1|-
CASSIDYGYTF
TGCGCCAGCAGTATAGACTATGGCTACACCTTC
>-|TRBJ1-2|TRBV2|TRBD1
CASTSGQGNYGYTF
TGTGCCAGCACCTCCGGACAGGGTAACTATGGCTACACCTTC
>few|TRBJ1-1|TRBV21-1|-
CASSNVRGVQTEAFF
TGTGCCAGCAGCAACGTTCGGGGTGTTCAGACTGAAGCTTTCTTT
>-|TRBJ1-1|TRBV18|-
CASSPRRADMNTEAFF
TGTGCCAGCTCACCACGTCGGGCAGACATGAACACTGAAGCTTTCTTT
>-|TRBJ2-1|TRBV15|-
CATSRPGFLSHEQFF
TGTGCCACCAGCAGGCCGGGTTTTCTGAGCCATGAGCAGTTCTTC
>-|TRBJ2-1|TRBV15|TRBD1
CATSRVRQGHEQFF
TGTGCCACCAGCAGAGTCCGACAGGGTCATGAGCAGTTCTTC
>-|TRBJ1-1|TRBV18|-
CASSYGQPENTEAFF
TGTGCCAGCTCGTATGGACAACCGGAAAACACTGAAGCTTTCTTT
>few|TRBJ1-2|TRBV2|-
CASSEALRDRAKLFYGYTF
TGTGCCAGCAGTGAAGCGCTTCGGGACCGCGCGAAGTTATTCTATGGCTACACCTTC
>-|TRBJ2-5|TRBV28|TRBD1
CASSITGTEETQYF
TGTGCCAGCAGTATAACAGGGACAGAAGAGACCCAGTACTTC
>once|TRBJ1-2|TRBV7-9|TRBD1
CASTLGQGVSGYTF
TGTGCCAGCACCCTAGGACAGGGTGTTTCGGGCTACACCTTC
>-|TRBJ2-6|TRBV11-2|-
CASSPTAAGANVLTF
TGTGCCAGCAGCCCTACCGCCGCTGGGGCCAACGTCCTGACTTTC
>-|TRBJ1-1|TRBV29-1|-
CSVQPDTYTEAFF
TGCAGCGTACAGCCGGACACCTACACTGAAGCTTTCTTT
>-|TRBJ2-7|TRBV5-8|-
CASRRTGSYEQYF
TGTGCCAGCAGACGGACCGGCTCCTACGAGCAGTACTTC
>-|TRBJ2-2|TRBV7-3|-
CASSPVGLPNTGELFF
TGTGCCAGCAGCCCGGTGGGACTGCCGAACACCGGGGAGCTGTTTTTT
>-|TRBJ2-7|TRBV5-6|TRBD2
CASSLVPSGRASYEQYF
TGTGCCAGCAGCTTGGTGCCTAGCGGGAGGGCCTCCTACGAGCAGTACTTC
>-|TRBJ2-5|TRBV21-1|-
CASSSKGLAVEETQYF
TGTGCCAGCAGCTCAAAAGGACTAGCGGTTGAGGAGACCCAGTACTTC
>few|TRBJ2-2|TRBV7-6|TRBD1
CASSLGPGQGGRKAGELFF
TGTGCCAGCAGCTTAGGCCCTGGACAGGGGGGACGCAAGGCCGGGGAGCTGTTTTTT
>-|TRBJ2-7|TRBV18|TRBD2
CASSPRGGYEQYF
TGTGCCAGCTCACCTCGGGGGGGGTACGAGCAGTACTTC
>few|TRBJ2-3|TRBV18|-
CASSPTGVTDTQYF
TGTGCCAGCTCCCCGACCGGGGTCACAGATACGCAGTATTTT